Below, 7 T cell receptor beta chains from the same sample are listed, as sequenced in a study of tumor-infiltrating lymphocytes in oesophageal squamous cell carcinoma (dated by TCRdb to the mid-2010s). Libraries were constructed by PCR. TCRdb names Illumina HiSeq 2000 as the instrument used. TCRdb trimmed the raw reads at Q25, called clones with MiXCR and kept productive beta chains. A single entry per CDR3 protein holds the most common genes and DNA from its merged rows. The sample records approximately 9,800 distinct CDR3 sequences, roughly 60% of which are singletons. The ten largest clones take up about 30% of the sample. The specimen sequenced was esophageal tumor tissue. The receptors originated from a female donor with esophageal squamous cell carcinoma.

Note on this clonotype: One end of the junction fails to match germline, which may point to a read error. The chain carries TRBV7-6 and TRBJ2-5, with D maybe TRBD2 (5 bases). Gene TRBJ2-1 matches the end of the DNA better, so the J call may be wrong. The CDR3 is 14 residues long. Germline CDR1 and CDR2: SGHVS and FNYEAQ. The CDR3 is CASSPSGIQETQFF. In DNA form, the CDR3 reads TGTGCTAGCAGCCCATCGGGGATACAAGAGACCCAGTTCTTC.

CDR3 DNA sequence: TGTGCCAGCAGTGAAGGACTAGCGGGAGGATACAATGAGCAGTTCTTC. Amino acid sequence: CASSEGLAGGYNEQFF. The chain links TRBV6-1 to TRBJ2-3, with 13 bases fitting TRBD2. Judging by the DNA end, TRBJ2-1 fits better; the J call may be wrong. Germline CDR1 MNHNS, CDR2 SASEGT. There are 16 residues in the CDR3.

CDR3 sequence: CASSPGGAGSSYNEQFF. CDR3 nucleotide sequence: TGTGCCAGCAGCCCGGGCGGGGCGGGGTCCTCCTACAATGAGCAGTTCTTC. The chain carries TRBV11-2 and TRBJ2-1, with D maybe TRBD2 (6 bases). There are 17 residues in the CDR3. Germline CDR1 and CDR2: SGHAT and FQNNGV. Trimming removed 5 bases at V and 0 bases at J, with 17 bases between.

V is TRBV6-5 and J is TRBJ1-1, with no clear D. V was trimmed by 6 bases and J by 0 bases, leaving 11 bases between them. CDR1 MNHEY and CDR2 SVGAGI come from the germline V gene. The CDR3 loop spans 14 amino acids. Written as DNA, the CDR3 is TGTGCCAGCAGCTCCATCGAGGTGAACACTGAAGCTTTCTTT. This codes for CASSSIEVNTEAFF.

A few counts support this clonotype. This sequence joins TRBV7-2 and TRBJ2-3; 8 bases map to TRBD2. The CDR3 has 15 residues. In germline, CDR1 is SGHTA, CDR2 FQGNSA. The V segment lost 6 bases and the J segment 5 bases; nucleotides outside the gene matches: 10. DNA of the CDR3: TGTGCCAGCAGTTCAAGCGGGAGTCTTGGAGATACGCAGTATTTT. Its translation is CASSSSGSLGDTQYF.

This chain links TRBV6-8 with TRBJ1-2; tentatively, D is TRBD1 (5 bases). The CDR3 is 12 residues long. Looked up from germline, CDR1 is MNHGY and CDR2 is SAAAGT. V was cut by 6 bases and J by 2 bases, with 7 bases left in between. The CDR3 sequence is CASRGDNYGYTF. CDR3 in DNA: TGTGCCAGCAGGGGGGACAACTATGGCTACACCTTC.

The CDR3, as DNA: TGTGCCAGCAGCCTGACAGGGGGAGTCTCTGGGGCCAACGTCCTGACTTTC. Protein: CASSLTGGVSGANVLTF. This chain links TRBV7-2 with TRBJ2-6; 9 bases align to TRBD1. Losses at the gene ends were 5 bases for V and 0 bases for J; bases not matched to a gene: 5. This CDR3 contains 17 residues. Germline lookup yields CDR1 SGHTA and CDR2 FQGNSA.